This T cell receptor (beta chain) was sequenced in a study of human T cells and chemical hapten exposure. Study context: Diagnoses of alopecia areata, totalis or universalis occurred in mostly female patients.

Study outcomes and limitations: DPC sensitization did not alter TCRs above 1 in 1000 frequency.

TCRdb re-called the RACE reads with MiXCR, one entry per CDR3 protein. The sample has about 350,000 distinct CDR3 sequences, about 6% seen once. About this clonotype: The antigen is unknown.

Time point described: patch test 2, 6 weeks after DPC sensitization. Treatment defined: therapeutic diphenylcyclopropenone sensitization with weekly scalp DPC. Extraction yielded total RNA from whole blood (unfractionated). Germline V lookup: CDR1 SEHNR, CDR2 FQNEAQ (reference sequence). This CDR3 contains 14 residues. The V gene lost 4 bases and the J gene lost 3 bases, with 13 bases spanning the gap. The sample in question was whole blood, obtained in connection with sensitization to the hapten diphenylcyclopropenone (DPC). J is TRBJ2-7 and V is TRBV7-9; D unclear. This sequence originates from a woman between 18 and 30 years old with alopecia areata. Some clones in this sample may be carry-over from other donors' samples. CDR3 sequence reads: CASSSHRSRYEQYF. The CDR3 bases are TGTGCCAGCAGCTCTCACCGGTCGCGCTACGAGCAGTACTTC.